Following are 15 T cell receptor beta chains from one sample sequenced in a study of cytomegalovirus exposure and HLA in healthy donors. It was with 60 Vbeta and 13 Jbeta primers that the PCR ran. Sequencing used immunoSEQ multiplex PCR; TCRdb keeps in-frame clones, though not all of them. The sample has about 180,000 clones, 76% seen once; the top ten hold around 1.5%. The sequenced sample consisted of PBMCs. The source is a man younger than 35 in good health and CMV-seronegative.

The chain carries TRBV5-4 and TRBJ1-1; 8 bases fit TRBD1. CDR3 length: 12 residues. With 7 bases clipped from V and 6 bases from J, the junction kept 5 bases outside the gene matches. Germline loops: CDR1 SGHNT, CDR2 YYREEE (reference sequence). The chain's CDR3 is CASGPQGAEAFF. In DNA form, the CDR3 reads TGTGCCAGCGGCCCACAGGGGGCTGAAGCTTTCTTT.

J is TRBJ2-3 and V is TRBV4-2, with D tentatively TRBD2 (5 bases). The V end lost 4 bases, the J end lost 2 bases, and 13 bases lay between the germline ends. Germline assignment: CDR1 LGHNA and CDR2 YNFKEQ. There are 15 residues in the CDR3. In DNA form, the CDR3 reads TGTGCCAGCAGCCCCCTCCGGGGTAACACAGATACGCAGTATTTT. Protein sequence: CASSPLRGNTDTQYF.

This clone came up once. The CDR3 DNA sequence: TGTGCCAGCAGCTCATCGGACAGGGTTGCCACTGAAGCTTTCTTT. Translated: CASSSSDRVATEAFF. The chain links TRBV7-9 to TRBJ1-1; 8 positions match TRBD1. The CDR3 spans 15 residues. Losses at the gene ends were 4 bases for V and 4 bases for J; bases not matched to a gene: 8. Germline CDR1 reads SEHNR; CDR2 reads FQNEAQ (reference sequence).

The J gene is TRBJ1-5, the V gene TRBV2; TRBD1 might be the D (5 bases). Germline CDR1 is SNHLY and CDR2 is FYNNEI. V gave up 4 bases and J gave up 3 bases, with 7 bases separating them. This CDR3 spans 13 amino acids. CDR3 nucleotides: TGTGCCAGCAGTGGACAGCTCAATCAGCCCCAGCATTTT. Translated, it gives CASSGQLNQPQHF.

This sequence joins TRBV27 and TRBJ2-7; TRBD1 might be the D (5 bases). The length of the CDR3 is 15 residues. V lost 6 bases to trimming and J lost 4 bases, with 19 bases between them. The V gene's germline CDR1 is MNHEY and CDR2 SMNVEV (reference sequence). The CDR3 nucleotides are TGTGCCAGCAGCAAGAGACAGTCCCCCAGGTACGAGCAGTACTTC. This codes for CASSKRQSPRYEQYF.

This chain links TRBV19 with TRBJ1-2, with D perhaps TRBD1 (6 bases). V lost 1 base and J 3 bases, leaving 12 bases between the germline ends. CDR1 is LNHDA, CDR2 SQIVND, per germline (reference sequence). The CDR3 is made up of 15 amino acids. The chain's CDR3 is CASSIGGRGHYGYTF. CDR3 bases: TGTGCCAGTAGTATAGGTGGCAGGGGTCACTATGGCTACACCTTC.

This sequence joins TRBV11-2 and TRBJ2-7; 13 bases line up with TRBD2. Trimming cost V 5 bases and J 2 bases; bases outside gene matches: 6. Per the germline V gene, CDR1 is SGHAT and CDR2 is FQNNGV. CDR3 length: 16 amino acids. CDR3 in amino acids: CASSRLAGGYPYEQYF. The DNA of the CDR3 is TGTGCCAGCAGCCGACTAGCGGGGGGCTATCCCTACGAGCAGTACTTC. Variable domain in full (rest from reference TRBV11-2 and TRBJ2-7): EAGVAQSPRYKIIEKRQSVAFWCNPISGHATLYWYQQILGQGPKLLIQFQNNGVVDDSQLPKDRFSAERLKGVDSTLKIQPAKLEDSAVYLCASSRLAGGYPYEQYFGPGTRLTVT.

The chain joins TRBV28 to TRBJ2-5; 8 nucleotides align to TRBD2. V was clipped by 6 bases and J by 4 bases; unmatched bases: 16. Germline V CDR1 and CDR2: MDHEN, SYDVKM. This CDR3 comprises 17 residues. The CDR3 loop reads CASRGTTGTRVRETQYF. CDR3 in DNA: TGTGCCAGCAGGGGGACGACCGGGACTAGAGTGAGAGAGACCCAGTACTTC.

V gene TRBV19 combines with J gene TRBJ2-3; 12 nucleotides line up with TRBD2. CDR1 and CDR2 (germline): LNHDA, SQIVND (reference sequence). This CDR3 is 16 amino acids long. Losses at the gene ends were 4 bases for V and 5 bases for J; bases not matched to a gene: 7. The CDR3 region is CASSRPSGGALDTQYF. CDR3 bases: TGTGCCAGTAGTAGACCTAGCGGGGGGGCCTTAGATACGCAGTATTTT.

The CDR3 protein is CASSEAAGGMYF. The CDR3 bases are TGTGCCAGCAGTGAAGCGGCGGGAGGAATGTACTTC. The genes are TRBV2 and TRBJ2-4; 8 bases align to TRBD2. The CDR3 covers 12 residues. Trimming removed 0 bases from V and 15 bases from J; junction bases left unmatched: 4. Germline V CDR1 and CDR2: SNHLY, FYNNEI.

This chain's CDR3 is CASSRPGQTSYEQYF. CDR3 nucleotides: TGTGCCAGCAGCCGGCCGGGACAGACATCCTACGAGCAGTACTTC. The chain uses TRBV7-2 and TRBJ2-7; 7 bases agree with TRBD1. The CDR3 runs to 15 residues. CDR1 is SGHTA, CDR2 FQGNSA, per germline. V was clipped by 5 bases and J by 1 base; unmatched bases: 8.

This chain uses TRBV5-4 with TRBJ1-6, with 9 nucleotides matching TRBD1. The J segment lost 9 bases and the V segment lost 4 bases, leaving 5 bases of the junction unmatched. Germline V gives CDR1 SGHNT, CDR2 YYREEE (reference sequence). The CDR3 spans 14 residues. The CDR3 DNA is TGTGCCAGCAGCAGGACAGGGGATAGTTCACCCCTCCACTTT. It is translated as CASSRTGDSSPLHF.

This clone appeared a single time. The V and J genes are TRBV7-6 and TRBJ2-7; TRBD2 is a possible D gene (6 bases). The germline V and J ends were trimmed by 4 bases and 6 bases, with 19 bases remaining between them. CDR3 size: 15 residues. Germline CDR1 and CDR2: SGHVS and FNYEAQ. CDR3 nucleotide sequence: TGTGCCAGCAGCTCACCGGGACTTGCCGCCCTCGAGCAGTACTTC. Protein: CASSSPGLAALEQYF.

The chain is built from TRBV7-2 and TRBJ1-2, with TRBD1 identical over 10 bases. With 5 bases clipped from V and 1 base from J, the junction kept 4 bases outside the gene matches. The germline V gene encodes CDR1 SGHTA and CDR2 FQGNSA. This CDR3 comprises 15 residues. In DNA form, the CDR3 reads TGTGCCAGCAGCCGGGACAGGGGAAGTAACTATGGCTACACCTTC. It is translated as CASSRDRGSNYGYTF.

CDR3 coding DNA: TGTGCCAGCTCACCAGGCATAAGGGGTGAAGAGACCCAGTACTTC. As protein: CASSPGIRGEETQYF. The genes are TRBV18 and TRBJ2-5; D might be TRBD1 (5 bases). Trimming shortened V by 2 bases and J by 3 bases, and 13 bases separated the two germline ends. This CDR3 contains 15 residues. The germline V gene has CDR1 KGHSH and CDR2 LQKENI.